These 17 T cell receptor beta chains were sequenced from one sample in a study of PD-1 blockade in classical Hodgkin lymphoma. The time point was: cycle 4 day 1 (C4D1), after 5 to 7 weeks of nivolumab. Each patient relapsed following autologous stem cell transplantation, and prior brentuximab vedotin exposure differed. Purification of CD4+ T cells from thawed PBMCs was achieved by magnetic negative selection. The data were produced by immunoSEQ multiplex PCR, yet TCRdb's version contains in-frame clones alone and is incomplete. The repertoire holds 25,000 to 35,000 clones, with 84% as singletons. The sample was CD4+ T cells from blood, taken before the fourth cycle of nivolumab. The origin of the receptors is a human donor with classical Hodgkin lymphoma.

The chain couples TRBV6-5 to TRBJ1-1, with D unresolved. The germline V gene has CDR1 MNHEY and CDR2 SVGAGI. V was trimmed by 7 bases and J by 2 bases, leaving 5 bases between them. CDR3 size: 11 residues. CDR3 region: CASTLNTEAFF. The CDR3 nucleotides read TGTGCCAGCACTCTTAACACTGAAGCTTTCTTT.

The chain is built from TRBV11-3 and TRBJ2-1; 14 bases map to TRBD2. Per germline, CDR1 SGHNT and CDR2 YENEEA. With V trimmed by 4 bases and J by 7 bases, 12 bases remained unmatched. This CDR3 is built from 18 residues. In DNA, the CDR3 is TGTGCCAGCAGCTCAACCCCAGGGACTAGCGGGGGTAGGAATGAGCAGTTCTTC. This codes for CASSSTPGTSGGRNEQFF.

The V call is TRBV30, the J call TRBJ2-3; D gene uncertain. V gave up 5 bases and J gave up 4 bases, with 10 bases separating them. The CDR3 is 12 amino acids. Looked up from germline, CDR1 is GTSNPN and CDR2 is SVGIG (reference sequence). The CDR3 loop reads CAWGSKADTQYF. The CDR3 nucleotides read TGTGCCTGGGGGTCCAAGGCAGATACGCAGTATTTT.

This clone was seen a handful of times. The gene calls are TRBV7-8 and TRBJ1-2; TRBD1 is a possible D gene (5 bases). Germline V gene data show CDR1 as SGHVS and CDR2 as FQNEAQ. The CDR3 is made up of 14 amino acids. The V and J ends lost 2 bases and 10 bases respectively, with 17 bases between them. CDR3 in amino acids: CASSLLGREDYYTF. The CDR3 coding sequence is TGTGCCAGCAGCTTATTGGGCAGGGAAGATTACTACACCTTC. Complete variable domain (other parts from reference TRBV7-8 and TRBJ1-2): GAGVSQSPRYKVAKRGQDVALRCDPISGHVSLFWYQQALGQGPEFLTYFQNEAQLDKSGLPSDRFFAERPEGSVSTLKIQRTQQEDSAVYLCASSLLGREDYYTFGSGTRLTVV.

The chain joins TRBV2 to TRBJ2-3; 8 nucleotides line up with TRBD1. The V gene end was trimmed by 2 bases and the J gene end by 4 bases; junction bases not matched to a gene: 8. This CDR3 spans 16 amino acids. Germline CDR1 and CDR2: SNHLY and FYNNEI. The CDR3 DNA reads as TGTGCCAGCAGTGAATGGGCCAGGGGGCTTGCAGATACGCAGTATTTT. This sequence encodes CASSEWARGLADTQYF.

This chain connects TRBV4-3 to TRBJ2-7, with 7 bases identical to TRBD2. J gave up 1 base and V 4 bases, and 7 bases lay outside the gene matches. Germline CDR1 LGHNA, CDR2 YSLEER. This CDR3 has 15 amino acids. The CDR3 is CASSLGASGSYEQYF. In nucleotides, the CDR3 is TGCGCCAGCAGCCTCGGGGCTAGCGGTTCCTACGAGCAGTACTTC.

This chain links TRBV2 with TRBJ2-3; D assignment may be TRBD1 or TRBD2 (6 bases each). Germline V gene sequence: CDR1 SNHLY, CDR2 FYNNEI. Trimming removed 2 bases at V and 2 bases at J, with 11 bases between. CDR3 size: 15 residues. The CDR3 is CASSELRGPTDTQYF. CDR3 DNA: TGTGCCAGCAGTGAACTTCGGGGGCCCACAGATACGCAGTATTTT.

This chain connects TRBV2 to TRBJ1-1, with TRBD1 matching over 8 bases. The germline V gene has CDR1 SNHLY and CDR2 FYNNEI. V lost 7 bases to trimming and J lost 4 bases; unmatched junction nucleotides: 2. The CDR3 sequence is 12 residues long. CDR3 DNA sequence: TGTGCCAGCATGGACAGGGTCACTGAAGCTTTCTTT. Residues: CASMDRVTEAFF.

This clone appeared a single time. The rearrangement links TRBV7-9 to TRBJ2-3; 9 bases align to TRBD2. The V segment lost 7 bases and the J segment 5 bases; nucleotides outside the gene matches: 7. The CDR3 covers 14 residues. Looked up from germline, CDR1 is SEHNR and CDR2 is FQNEAQ (reference sequence). The CDR3: CASTAGGRGDTQYF. The CDR3 DNA reads TGTGCCAGCACGGCGGGGGGGCGTGGAGATACGCAGTATTTT.

This sequence joins TRBV30 and TRBJ2-7; 8 bases are a match to TRBD2. Germline assignment: CDR1 GTSNPN and CDR2 SVGIG (reference sequence). This CDR3 comprises 14 residues. V lost 4 bases, J lost 4 bases, and 9 bases stayed unmatched. This CDR3 reads CAWNAPGLVYEQYF. The CDR3 DNA reads TGTGCCTGGAATGCCCCGGGACTAGTTTACGAGCAGTACTTC.

This sequence joins TRBV4-2 and TRBJ2-1, with 9 bases that match TRBD1. V trimming: 3 bases; J trimming: 5 bases; junction bases outside the gene matches: 5. CDR1 and CDR2 from the germline V gene are LGHNA and YNFKEQ. The CDR3 extends over 15 amino acids. In nucleotides, the CDR3 is TGTGCCAGCAGCCATCCGGGACAGGGTGACAATGAGCAGTTCTTC. Protein: CASSHPGQGDNEQFF.

The chain carries TRBV19 and TRBJ2-2; tentatively, D is TRBD1 (5 bases). This CDR3 is built from 14 residues. From germline, CDR1 is LNHDA and CDR2 SQIVND (reference sequence). The V and J ends lost 7 bases and 1 base respectively, with 10 bases between them. This CDR3 reads CASIGHMNTGELFF. In DNA form, the CDR3 reads TGTGCCAGTATTGGACATATGAACACCGGGGAGCTGTTTTTT.

The J gene is TRBJ1-4, the V gene TRBV18, with D unclear. The length of the CDR3 is 14 residues. V lost 4 bases to trimming and J lost 4 bases, with 10 bases between them. The germline CDR1 and CDR2 sequences are KGHSH and LQKENI. The CDR3 DNA reads TGTGCCAGCTCACAAGGGATGGGTAATGAAAAACTGTTTTTT. It specifies CASSQGMGNEKLFF.

The chain employs TRBV14 and TRBJ1-2, with D possibly being TRBD1 (6 bases). CDR1 and CDR2 from the germline V gene are SGHDN and FVKESK. V was shortened by 2 bases and J by 8 bases, with 15 bases between the two germline ends. The CDR3 contains 14 residues. The CDR3 sequence is CASSQSPGAGGYTF. The CDR3 DNA reads as TGTGCCAGCAGCCAATCCCCGGGGGCAGGGGGCTACACCTTC.

The chain is built from TRBV19 and TRBJ1-5, with 12 bases fitting TRBD1. This CDR3 spans 17 amino acids. Germline V gene data show CDR1 as LNHDA and CDR2 as SQIVND (reference sequence). Trimming took 10 bases from V and 3 from J; bases not matched to a gene: 13. The CDR3 DNA reads TGTGCCACCGCCGGGGGACAGGGGGCTGTCGTCAATCAGCCCCAGCATTTT. This codes for CATAGGQGAVVNQPQHF. The full variable domain, its missing parts supplied by reference TRBV19 and TRBJ1-5, is DGGITQSPKYLFRKEGQNVTLSCEQNLNHDAMYWYRQDPGQGLRLIYYSQIVNDFQKGDIAEGYSVSREKKESFPLTVTSAQKNPTAFYLCATAGGQGAVVNQPQHFGDGTRLSIL.

The V call is TRBV7-2, the J call TRBJ1-6; no clear D gene. CDR1 and CDR2 (germline): SGHTA, FQGNSA. This CDR3 is built from 16 residues. The V gene lost 5 bases and the J gene lost 9 bases, with 20 bases spanning the gap. CDR3 sequence (DNA): TGTGCCAGCAGCACACAACCGGGATCCCCGTCTTCACCCCTCCACTTT. Its translation: CASSTQPGSPSSPLHF.

This rearrangement joins TRBV27 to TRBJ2-1; TRBD1 might be the D (6 bases). V was clipped by 0 bases and J by 4 bases, with 16 bases between them. The CDR3 is 17 residues long. CDR1 and CDR2 (germline): MNHEY, SMNVEV (reference sequence). Here the CDR3 reads CASSLSTGGRPYNEQFF. CDR3 in DNA: TGTGCCAGCAGTTTATCAACTGGGGGCAGACCTTACAATGAGCAGTTCTTC.